The TCR beta chain under discussion was sequenced for a study of blood T cell repertoires in COVID-19. Study context: Both acute and convalescent COVID-19 samples were obtained from the United States, Italy and Spain. In each case, the material was cDNA or gDNA derived from T cells, B-cell-depleted T cells, or PBMCs.

This CDR3 is built from 18 residues. Authors' processing steps: Scientists estimated how many nucleated cells there were by amplifying reference gene primers. Repertoires were generated with immunoSEQ multiplex PCR, while TCRdb's copy carries only in-frame clones and drops some. V and J calls and clone size are copied from that table; D and trimming were computed from the DNA. Of about 190,000 clones listed, more than 70% were seen once; the top ten hold 10%. The clonotype originates from a woman older than 75 with active or convalescent COVID-19. The sequenced sample was peripheral blood. This chain connects TRBV21-1 to TRBJ1-3; TRBD1, the D gene given by the table, was not confirmed from the DNA. TRBV21-1 is shown as a pseudogene. CDR3 bases: TGTGCCAGCAGCAAAGAGGGCCAGACAGGGGGCAGGGGAAACACCATATATTTT. Translation gives CASSKEGQTGGRGNTIYF.